Presented here are 25 T cell receptor beta chains from one specimen sequenced in a study of blood T cell repertoires in COVID-19. Only in-frame clones appear in the TCRdb table, and some are missing; sequencing was by immunoSEQ multiplex PCR. The sample has about 140,000 clones; over 85% are singletons. Source material: peripheral blood. These receptors all stem from a human donor in a cohort sampled during active COVID-19.

This chain uses TRBV5-1 with TRBJ2-1; 8 bases match TRBD2. Germline trimming cut 0 bases from V and 9 bases from J; bases unmatched to any gene: 11. The CDR3 is 16 residues long. Looked up from germline, CDR1 is SGHRS and CDR2 is YFSETQ. CDR3 nucleotide sequence: TGCGCCAGCAGCTTGGAACCGGGACTAGGGACTATTGAGCAGTTCTTC. Translated: CASSLEPGLGTIEQFF. Filled out from reference TRBV5-1 and TRBJ2-1, the complete variable domain reads KAGVTQTPRYLIKTRGQQVTLSCSPISGHRSVSWYQQTPGQGLQFLFEYFSETQRNKGNFPGRFSGRQFSNSRSEMNVSTLELGDSALYLCASSLEPGLGTIEQFFGPGTRLTVL.

This clone was picked up a small number of times. The genes are TRBV4-1 and TRBJ2-1; D remains ambiguous. The CDR3 has 14 residues. Trimming stripped 1 base from V and 4 bases from J, with 8 bases between. CDR1 is MGHRA and CDR2 is YSYEKL in the germline V gene. CDR3 nucleotide sequence: TGCGCCAGCAGCCAAGTCATTACTTACAATGAGCAGTTCTTC. Encoded protein: CASSQVITYNEQFF.

The chain carries TRBV7-3 and TRBJ1-1; TRBD1 matches at 7 bases. CDR1 is SGHTA and CDR2 is FQGTGA in the germline V gene. This CDR3 has 14 residues. Trimming cost V 6 bases and J 0 bases; bases outside gene matches: 4. CDR3 in DNA: TGTGCCAGCAGACTGACAGGGATGAACACTGAAGCTTTCTTT. It yields the protein CASRLTGMNTEAFF.

This clone was picked up one time. The gene calls are TRBV6-5 and TRBJ1-5, with D perhaps TRBD1 (5 bases). V lost 6 bases, J lost 4 bases, and 16 bases lay in between. The germline CDR1 and CDR2 sequences are MNHEY and SVGAGI. The CDR3 runs 15 residues. Here the CDR3 DNA reads TGTGCCAGCAGACCGGCCAAGGGGCCGAATCAGCCCCAGCATTTT. It encodes CASRPAKGPNQPQHF.

The chain couples TRBV28 to TRBJ2-1, with 14 bases matching TRBD2. Germline lookup yields CDR1 MDHEN and CDR2 SYDVKM. The trim removed 6 bases at V and 7 bases at J, leaving 8 bases unmatched. The CDR3 covers 16 residues. CDR3 amino acids: CASSPTSGGVWNEQFF. The CDR3 DNA is TGTGCCAGCAGCCCGACTAGCGGGGGGGTATGGAATGAGCAGTTCTTC. Supplemented by reference TRBV28 and TRBJ2-1, the full variable domain reads DVKVTQSSRYLVKRTGEKVFLECVQDMDHENMFWYRQDPGLGLRLIYFSYDVKMKEKGDIPEGYSVSREKKERFSLILESASTNQTSMYLCASSPTSGGVWNEQFFGPGTRLTVL.

The V gene is TRBV4-3, the J gene TRBJ2-7, with 8 bases lining up with TRBD1. The CDR3 has 15 residues. CDR1 is LGHNA, CDR2 YSLEER, per germline. V gave up 3 bases and J gave up 2 bases; unmatched junction bases: 6. The CDR3 region is CASSHTRDRPYEQYF. CDR3 in DNA: TGCGCCAGCAGCCATACCCGGGACAGGCCCTACGAGCAGTACTTC.

The chain joins TRBV2 to TRBJ1-1; the match to TRBD1 covers 7 bases. This CDR3 spans 13 amino acids. Trimming cost V 8 bases and J 3 bases; bases outside gene matches: 6. Germline V gene data show CDR1 as SNHLY and CDR2 as FYNNEI. DNA for the CDR3: TGTGCCAGCGGAGGGGGCTTGTACACTGAAGCTTTCTTT. Translated: CASGGGLYTEAFF.

This clone was seen only a few times. This chain uses TRBV7-8 with TRBJ2-1, with TRBD2 identical over 10 bases. CDR1 is SGHVS, CDR2 FQNEAQ, per germline. The CDR3 totals 16 residues. The J segment lost 14 bases and the V segment lost 4 bases, leaving 17 bases of the junction unmatched. CDR3 protein: CASSSQLAGQSQSKFF. CDR3 DNA: TGTGCCAGCAGCTCTCAACTAGCGGGGCAAAGCCAGTCGAAGTTCTTC.

This sequence joins TRBV2 and TRBJ2-3, with D perhaps matching TRBD2 (5 bases). The CDR3 spans 12 residues. V lost 8 bases and J lost 6, with 12 bases in between. Germline-derived CDR1 and CDR2 are SNHLY and FYNNEI. The CDR3 loop reads CASRGFGDTQYF. Written as DNA, the CDR3 is TGTGCCAGCCGGGGATTTGGGGATACGCAGTATTTT.

This clone was seen just once. The chain uses TRBV5-6 and TRBJ1-2, with a weak D call TRBD1 (5 bases). V dropped 3 bases and J dropped 1 base, with 16 bases sitting between them. CDR3 length: 16 residues. The germline V gene encodes CDR1 SGHDT and CDR2 YYEEEE. CDR3 DNA: TGTGCCAGCAGCTCCGCCTCTTTGACAGTTAACTATGGCTACACCTTC. Translation: CASSSASLTVNYGYTF.

The DNA for the CDR3 is TGCGCCAGCAGCGGAGATACACGACCTAACTATGGCTACACCTTC. Amino acids: CASSGDTRPNYGYTF. The rearrangement uses TRBV10-1 and TRBJ1-2, with no clear D. Trimming pared 6 bases from V and 0 bases from J, leaving 14 bases between. The germline V gene encodes CDR1 WNHNN and CDR2 SYGVQD (reference sequence). The CDR3 sequence is 15 residues long.

V usage is TRBV9 and J usage is TRBJ1-6, with 9 bases lining up with TRBD1. The CDR3 consists of 15 residues. Trimming cost V 3 bases and J 7 bases; bases outside gene matches: 5. Germline V lookup: CDR1 SGDLS, CDR2 YYNGEE. The CDR3 DNA reads TGTGCCAGCAGCGCCACGACAGGGGGGAATTCACCCCTCCACTTT. This encodes CASSATTGGNSPLHF. Complete variable domain (other parts from reference TRBV9 and TRBJ1-6): DSGVTQTPKHLITATGQRVTLRCSPRSGDLSVYWYQQSLDQGLQFLIQYYNGEERAKGNILERFSAQQFPDLHSELNLSSLELGDSALYFCASSATTGGNSPLHFGNGTRLTVT.

This chain links TRBV7-9 with TRBJ2-2; 7 nucleotides align to TRBD2. The CDR3 has 15 amino acids. V gave up 2 bases and J gave up 5 bases; unmatched junction bases: 5. Germline assignment: CDR1 SEHNR and CDR2 FQNEAQ (reference sequence). CDR3 protein: CASSLLGGGTGELFF. Here the CDR3 DNA reads TGTGCCAGCAGCTTACTAGGCGGGGGAACCGGGGAGCTGTTTTTT.

The chain links TRBV2 to TRBJ2-3, with 12 positions matching TRBD2. This CDR3 is built from 16 residues. V was clipped by 5 bases and J by 5 bases; unmatched bases: 8. The V gene's germline CDR1 is SNHLY and CDR2 FYNNEI. The CDR3 nucleotides are TGTGCCAGCAGTCACAGGACTAGCGGGGTTAGAGATACGCAGTATTTT. Translating it yields CASSHRTSGVRDTQYF.

The CDR3 sequence is CAISESLGRGANYGYTF. DNA for the CDR3: TGTGCCATCAGTGAGTCTTTGGGCAGGGGAGCTAACTATGGCTACACCTTC. The rearrangement links TRBV10-3 to TRBJ1-2; a weak D match, TRBD1 (6 bases). This CDR3 comprises 17 residues. Germline V gives CDR1 ENHRY, CDR2 SYGVKD. Trimming stripped 0 bases from V and 0 bases from J, with 14 bases between.

With respect to this clone: Other DNA sequences in this sample translate to the same CDR3. This chain connects TRBV7-9 to TRBJ2-3; D ambiguous. Trimming took 5 bases from V and 0 from J, leaving 9 bases between them. The CDR3 length is 14 residues. Germline CDR1 SEHNR, CDR2 FQNEAQ (reference sequence). The CDR3 bases are TGTGCCAGCAGCCCAGGTCTTAGCACAGATACGCAGTATTTT. It is translated as CASSPGLSTDTQYF.

The J gene is TRBJ2-7, the V gene TRBV6-2 or TRBV6-3; TRBD1 matches at 12 bases. Germline-derived CDR1 and CDR2 are MNHEY and SVGEGT. This CDR3 region has 15 residues. J was trimmed by 6 bases and V by 5 bases; bases with no gene match: 8. CDR3 bases: TGTGCCAGCAGTCCGGCGGGACAGGGGGCTTCCGAGCAGTACTTC. As protein: CASSPAGQGASEQYF.

The rearrangement joins TRBV7-8 to TRBJ1-5; no definite D call. CDR1 and CDR2 (germline): SGHVS, FQNEAQ. Trimming shortened V by 0 bases and J by 0 bases, and 9 bases separated the two germline ends. This CDR3 has 16 residues. DNA of the CDR3: TGTGCCAGCAGCTTAGCTCAGGCAAATAGCAATCAGCCCCAGCATTTT. This sequence encodes CASSLAQANSNQPQHF.

The chain uses TRBV2 and TRBJ2-5, with D possibly matching TRBD2 (6 bases). This CDR3 is 12 amino acids long. CDR1 and CDR2 (germline): SNHLY, FYNNEI. V lost 3 bases and J 10 bases, leaving 12 bases between the germline ends. The DNA of the CDR3 is TGTGCCAGCAGTGAGGGGGGATATGGCCAGTACTTC. Protein sequence: CASSEGGYGQYF.

The sample holds one count of this clone. The rearrangement uses TRBV7-9 and TRBJ2-7, with TRBD1 identical over 7 bases. Trimming at V came to 2 bases and at J to 0 bases, leaving 10 bases not matched to a gene. This CDR3 is built from 17 residues. Germline V gene sequence: CDR1 SEHNR, CDR2 FQNEAQ (reference sequence). The CDR3 DNA follows: TGTGCCAGCAGCTTAACGCGCCTCCGGGACAGCTCCTACGAGCAGTACTTC. Protein product: CASSLTRLRDSSYEQYF.

The chain uses TRBV19 and TRBJ2-3, with TRBD2 as a possible D gene (6 bases). Trimming pared 6 bases from V and 4 bases from J, leaving 14 bases between. Germline V lookup: CDR1 LNHDA, CDR2 SQIVND (reference sequence). The CDR3 is made up of 14 amino acids. The CDR3 DNA sequence: TGTGCCAGTAGGAGTATAGCGGCTTCAGATACGCAGTATTTT. Translated, it gives CASRSIAASDTQYF.

This chain joins TRBV24-1 and TRBJ2-2; 7 bases are a match to TRBD1. The CDR3 consists of 14 residues. Germline-derived CDR1 and CDR2 are KGHDR and SFDVKD. V was pared by 3 bases and J by 6 bases, with 3 bases of the junction left unmatched. CDR3 amino acids: CATSDVTGAGELFF. CDR3 bases: TGTGCCACCAGTGATGTAACAGGGGCCGGGGAGCTGTTTTTT.

V usage is TRBV5-1 and J usage is TRBJ2-7, with 8 bases fitting TRBD2. Germline V lookup: CDR1 SGHRS, CDR2 YFSETQ. V was pared by 4 bases and J by 2 bases, with 11 bases of the junction left unmatched. The CDR3 consists of 16 residues. Here the CDR3 DNA reads TGCGCCAGCAGCGACGAACGGGGGGGCCCCCCCTACGAGCAGTACTTC. Protein sequence: CASSDERGGPPYEQYF.

This clone was seen a single time. The chain recombines TRBV5-1 with TRBJ2-5; D call uncertain. V was clipped by 7 bases and J by 5 bases, with 18 bases between them. The CDR3 covers 14 residues. Germline V gene data show CDR1 as SGHRS and CDR2 as YFSETQ. CDR3 nucleotide sequence: TGCGCCAGCGCCTTAAGAAGGAGTTCGGAGACCCAGTACTTC. It specifies CASALRRSSETQYF.

The chain uses TRBV10-3 and TRBJ2-1; perhaps TRBD2 as D (7 bases). V lost 0 bases, J lost 8 bases, and 14 bases lay in between. CDR3 length: 15 amino acids. Germline V CDR1 and CDR2: ENHRY, SYGVKD. The CDR3 DNA reads as TGTGCCATCAGTGAGTCGAGGGCGGGGGCGGATGAGCAGTTCTTC. Its protein is CAISESRAGADEQFF.